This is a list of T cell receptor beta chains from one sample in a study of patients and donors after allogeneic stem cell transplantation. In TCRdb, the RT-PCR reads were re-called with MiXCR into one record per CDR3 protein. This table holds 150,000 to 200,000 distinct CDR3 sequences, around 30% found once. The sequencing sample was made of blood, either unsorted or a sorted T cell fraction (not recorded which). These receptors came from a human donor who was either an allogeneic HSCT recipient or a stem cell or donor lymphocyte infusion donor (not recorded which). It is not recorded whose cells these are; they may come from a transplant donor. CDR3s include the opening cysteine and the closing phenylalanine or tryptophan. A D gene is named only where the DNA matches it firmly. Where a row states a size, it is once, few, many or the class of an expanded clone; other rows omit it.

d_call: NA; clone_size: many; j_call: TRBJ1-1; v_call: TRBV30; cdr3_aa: CAWSDGGTVINEAFF; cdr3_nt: TGTGCCTGGAGCGACGGGGGGACTGTTATTAATGAAGCTTTCTTT
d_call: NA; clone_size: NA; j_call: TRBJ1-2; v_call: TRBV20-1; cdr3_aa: CSAPGMNDYGYTF; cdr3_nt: TGCAGTGCTCCAGGGATGAACGACTATGGCTACACCTTC
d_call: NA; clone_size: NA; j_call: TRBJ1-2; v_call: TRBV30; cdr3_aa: CAWSVGIRYGYTF; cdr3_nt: TGTGCCTGGAGTGTCGGGATTCGCTATGGCTACACCTTC
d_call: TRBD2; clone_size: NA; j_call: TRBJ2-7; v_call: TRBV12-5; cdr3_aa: CASGLVGLAAYEQYF; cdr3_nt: TGTGCTAGTGGTTTGGTTGGACTAGCGGCCTACGAGCAGTACTTC
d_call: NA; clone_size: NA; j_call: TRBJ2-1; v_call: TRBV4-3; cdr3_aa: CASSHRLPGEQFF; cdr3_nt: TGCGCCAGCAGCCACCGATTGCCGGGTGAGCAGTTCTTC
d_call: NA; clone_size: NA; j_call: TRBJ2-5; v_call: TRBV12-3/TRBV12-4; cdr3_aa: CASSLYETQYF; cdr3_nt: TGTGCCAGCAGTTTATACGAGACCCAGTACTTC
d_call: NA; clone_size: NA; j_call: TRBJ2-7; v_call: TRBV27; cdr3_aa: CASSQGTHEQYF; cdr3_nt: TGTGCCAGCAGCCAGGGGACCCACGAGCAGTACTTC
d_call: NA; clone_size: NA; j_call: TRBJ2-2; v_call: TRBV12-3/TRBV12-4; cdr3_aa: CASSLEVPPRELFF; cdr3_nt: TGTGCCAGCAGTTTAGAAGTGCCCCCTAGGGAGCTGTTTTTT
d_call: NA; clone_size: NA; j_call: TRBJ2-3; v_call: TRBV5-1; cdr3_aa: CASSLTGAPTDTQYF; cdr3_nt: TGCGCCAGCAGCTTGACGGGAGCCCCCACAGATACGCAGTATTTT
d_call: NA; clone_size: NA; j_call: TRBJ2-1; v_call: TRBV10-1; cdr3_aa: CASSPGPRHEQFF; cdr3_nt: TGCGCCAGCAGCCCGGGACCTCGCCATGAGCAGTTCTTC
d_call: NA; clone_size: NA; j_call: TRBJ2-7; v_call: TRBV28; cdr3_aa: CASSLIANYEQYF; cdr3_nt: TGTGCCAGCAGTTTAATTGCCAACTACGAGCAGTACTTC
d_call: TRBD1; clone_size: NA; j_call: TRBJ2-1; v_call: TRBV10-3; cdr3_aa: CAHGTGRLTDNEQFF; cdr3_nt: TGTGCCCACGGGACAGGGAGATTGACGGACAATGAGCAGTTCTTC
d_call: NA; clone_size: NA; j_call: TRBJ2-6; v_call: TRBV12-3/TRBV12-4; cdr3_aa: CASSYPVDSGANVLTF; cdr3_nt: TGTGCCAGCAGTTACCCCGTCGACTCTGGGGCCAACGTCCTGACTTTC
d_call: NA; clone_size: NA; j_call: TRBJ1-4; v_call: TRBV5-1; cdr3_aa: CASSLGARREKLFF; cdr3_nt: TGCGCCAGCAGCTTGGGGGCGAGACGTGAAAAACTGTTTTTT
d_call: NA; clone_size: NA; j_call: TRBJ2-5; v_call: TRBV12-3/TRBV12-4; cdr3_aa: CASRPRVEETQYF; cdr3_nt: TGTGCCAGCAGGCCCAGGGTAGAAGAGACCCAGTACTTC
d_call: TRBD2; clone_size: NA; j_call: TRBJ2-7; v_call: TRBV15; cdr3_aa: CATSRDPLAGTYEQYF; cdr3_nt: TGTGCCACCAGCAGAGATCCCCTAGCGGGAACCTACGAGCAGTACTTC
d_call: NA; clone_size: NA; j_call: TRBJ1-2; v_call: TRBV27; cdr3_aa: CASSSLGSGGYTF; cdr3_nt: TGTGCCAGCAGTTCCCTGGGCTCTGGCGGCTACACCTTC
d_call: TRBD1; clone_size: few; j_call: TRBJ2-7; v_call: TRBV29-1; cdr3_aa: CSAVPGGDEQYF; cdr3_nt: TGCAGCGCCGTACCAGGGGGAGACGAGCAGTACTTC
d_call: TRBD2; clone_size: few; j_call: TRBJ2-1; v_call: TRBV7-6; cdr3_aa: CASSSARWTSGLYNEQFF; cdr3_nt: TGTGCCAGCAGCTCCGCGCGGTGGACTAGCGGACTTTACAATGAGCAGTTCTTC
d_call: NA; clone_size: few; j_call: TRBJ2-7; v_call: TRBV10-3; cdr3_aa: CAISATIYEQYF; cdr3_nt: TGTGCCATCAGTGCGACAATCTACGAGCAGTACTTC
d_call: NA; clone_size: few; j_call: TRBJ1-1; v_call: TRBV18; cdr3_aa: CASSLLSVNTEAFF; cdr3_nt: TGTGCCAGCTCACTACTTTCGGTGAACACTGAAGCTTTCTTT
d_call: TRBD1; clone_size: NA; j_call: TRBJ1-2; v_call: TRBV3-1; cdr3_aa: CASSRTGEDYGYTF; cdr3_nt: TGTGCCAGCAGCCGGACAGGGGAAGACTATGGCTACACCTTC
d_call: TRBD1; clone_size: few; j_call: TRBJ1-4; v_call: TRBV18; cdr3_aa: CASSPPGPTGRENEKLFF; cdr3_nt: TGTGCCAGCTCACCACCGGGTCCGACAGGGAGGGAAAATGAAAAACTGTTTTTT
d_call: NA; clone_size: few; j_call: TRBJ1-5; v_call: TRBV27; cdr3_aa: CASSLWGSQPQHF; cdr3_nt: TGTGCCAGCAGTCTTTGGGGCAGTCAGCCCCAGCATTTT
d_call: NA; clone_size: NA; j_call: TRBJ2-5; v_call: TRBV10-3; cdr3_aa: CAISDSTRAGTQYF; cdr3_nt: TGTGCCATCAGCGACTCGACCAGGGCTGGGACCCAGTACTTC
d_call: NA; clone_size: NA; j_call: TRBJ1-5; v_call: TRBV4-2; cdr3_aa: CASSQDKRTWGRKQPQHF; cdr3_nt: TGTGCCAGCAGCCAAGATAAGCGGACTTGGGGCAGAAAACAGCCCCAGCATTTT
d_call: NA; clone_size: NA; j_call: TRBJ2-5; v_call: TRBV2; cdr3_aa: CASLQPYQETQYF; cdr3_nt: TGTGCCTCCCTCCAACCCTACCAAGAGACCCAGTACTTC
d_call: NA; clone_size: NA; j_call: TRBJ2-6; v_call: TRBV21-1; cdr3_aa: CASRDSLSGANVLTF; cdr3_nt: TGTGCCAGCCGGGACAGCCTTTCTGGGGCCAACGTCCTGACTTTC
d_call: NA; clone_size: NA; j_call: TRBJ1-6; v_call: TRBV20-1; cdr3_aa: CSARDGTRGSYNSPLHF; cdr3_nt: TGCAGTGCTAGAGATGGGACGAGGGGGTCCTATAATTCACCCCTCCACTTT
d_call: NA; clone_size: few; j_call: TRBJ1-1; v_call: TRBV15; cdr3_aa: CATREGNTEAFF; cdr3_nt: TGTGCCACCAGAGAGGGGAACACTGAAGCTTTCTTT
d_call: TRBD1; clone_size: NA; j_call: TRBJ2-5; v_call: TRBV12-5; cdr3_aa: CASGLQGARETQYF; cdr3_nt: TGTGCTAGTGGTTTACAGGGGGCTCGAGAGACCCAGTACTTC
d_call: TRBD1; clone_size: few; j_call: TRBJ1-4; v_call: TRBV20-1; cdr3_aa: CSARDFQGANEKLFF; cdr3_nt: TGCAGTGCTAGAGATTTCCAGGGGGCTAATGAAAAACTGTTTTTT
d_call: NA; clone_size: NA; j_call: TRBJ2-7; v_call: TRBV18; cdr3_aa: CASSPAGVEQYF; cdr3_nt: TGTGCCAGCTCACCGGCAGGGGTCGAGCAGTACTTC
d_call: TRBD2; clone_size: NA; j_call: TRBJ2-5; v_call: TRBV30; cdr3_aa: CAWNMPQAGSQETQYF; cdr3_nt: TGTGCCTGGAATATGCCCCAAGCGGGGTCACAAGAGACCCAGTACTTC
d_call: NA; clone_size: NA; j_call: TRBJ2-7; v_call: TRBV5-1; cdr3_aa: CASSLGASSSYEQYF; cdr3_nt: TGCGCCAGCAGCTTGGGCGCGTCGAGCTCCTACGAGCAGTACTTC
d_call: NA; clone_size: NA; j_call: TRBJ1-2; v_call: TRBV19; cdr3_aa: CASKTWDTSNYGYTF; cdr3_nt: TGTGCCAGTAAAACTTGGGACACCTCTAACTATGGCTACACCTTC